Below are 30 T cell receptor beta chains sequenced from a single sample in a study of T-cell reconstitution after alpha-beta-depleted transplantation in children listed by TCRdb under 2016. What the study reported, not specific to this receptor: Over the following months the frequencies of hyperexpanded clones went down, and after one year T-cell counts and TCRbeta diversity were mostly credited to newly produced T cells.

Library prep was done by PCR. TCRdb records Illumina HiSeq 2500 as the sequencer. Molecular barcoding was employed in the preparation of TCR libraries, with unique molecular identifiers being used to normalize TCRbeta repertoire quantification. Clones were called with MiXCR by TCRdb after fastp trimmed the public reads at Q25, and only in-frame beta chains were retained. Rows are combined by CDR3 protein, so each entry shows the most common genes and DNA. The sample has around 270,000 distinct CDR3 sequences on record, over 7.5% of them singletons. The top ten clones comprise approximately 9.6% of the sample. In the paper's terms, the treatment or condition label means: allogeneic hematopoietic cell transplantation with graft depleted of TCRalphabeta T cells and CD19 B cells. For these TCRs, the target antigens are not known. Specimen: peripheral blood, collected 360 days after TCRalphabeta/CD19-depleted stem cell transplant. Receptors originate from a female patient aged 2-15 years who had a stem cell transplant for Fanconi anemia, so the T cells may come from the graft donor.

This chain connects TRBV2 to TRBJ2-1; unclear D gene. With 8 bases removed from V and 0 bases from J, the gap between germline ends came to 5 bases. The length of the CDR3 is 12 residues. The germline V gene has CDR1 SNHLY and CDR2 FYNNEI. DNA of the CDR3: TGTGCCAGCGGTAACTCCTACAATGAGCAGTTCTTC. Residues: CASGNSYNEQFF.

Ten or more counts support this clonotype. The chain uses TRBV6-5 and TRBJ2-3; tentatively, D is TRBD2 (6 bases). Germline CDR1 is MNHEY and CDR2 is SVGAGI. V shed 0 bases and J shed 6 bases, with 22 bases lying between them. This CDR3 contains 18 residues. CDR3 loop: CASSYSLGSAGYGDTQYF. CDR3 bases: TGTGCCAGCAGTTACTCGCTCGGTTCAGCGGGTTATGGGGATACGCAGTATTTT.

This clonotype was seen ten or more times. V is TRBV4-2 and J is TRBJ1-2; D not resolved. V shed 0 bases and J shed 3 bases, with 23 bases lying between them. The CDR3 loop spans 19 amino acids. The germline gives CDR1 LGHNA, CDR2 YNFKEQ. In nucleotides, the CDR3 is TGTGCCAGCAGCCAAGAACGAGGAGGGCTCACGGCTAGGGACTATGGCTACACCTTC. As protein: CASSQERGGLTARDYGYTF.

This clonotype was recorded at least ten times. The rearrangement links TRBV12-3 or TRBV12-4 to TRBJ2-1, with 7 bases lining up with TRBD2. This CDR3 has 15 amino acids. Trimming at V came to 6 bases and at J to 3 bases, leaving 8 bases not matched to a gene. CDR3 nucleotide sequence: TGTGCCAGCAGCCTCGGGGGGTCAGGCTACAATGAGCAGTTCTTC. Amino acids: CASSLGGSGYNEQFF.

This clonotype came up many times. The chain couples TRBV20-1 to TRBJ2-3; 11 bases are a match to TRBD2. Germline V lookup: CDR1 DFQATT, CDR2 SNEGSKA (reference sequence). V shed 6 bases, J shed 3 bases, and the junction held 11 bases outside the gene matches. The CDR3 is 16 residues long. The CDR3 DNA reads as TGCAGTGCCTCCTCTGGGACTAGCGGAAGGACAGATACGCAGTATTTT. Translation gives CSASSGTSGRTDTQYF.

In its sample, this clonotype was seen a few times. The CDR3 is CASSYSRAKGIHF. The DNA of the CDR3 is TGTGCCAGCAGTTACTCCCGGGCCAAGGGCATCCACTTT. V is TRBV6-6 and J is TRBJ1-6; D not certain. Germline-derived CDR1 and CDR2 are MNHNY and SVGAGI (reference sequence). Deletions cut 0 bases from V and 17 bases from J, with 14 bases between. The CDR3 sequence is 13 residues long.

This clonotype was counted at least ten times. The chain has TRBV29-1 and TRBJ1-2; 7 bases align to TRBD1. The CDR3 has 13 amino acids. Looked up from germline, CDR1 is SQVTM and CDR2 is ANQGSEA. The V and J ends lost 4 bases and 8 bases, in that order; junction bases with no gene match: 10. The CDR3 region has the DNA TGCAGCGTTGCGTCTGACAGGGTCATCGGCTACACCTTC. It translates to CSVASDRVIGYTF.

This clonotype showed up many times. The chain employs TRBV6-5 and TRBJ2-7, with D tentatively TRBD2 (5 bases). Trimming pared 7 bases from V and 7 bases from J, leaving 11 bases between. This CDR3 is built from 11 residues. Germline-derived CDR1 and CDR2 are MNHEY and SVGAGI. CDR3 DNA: TGTGCCAGCACCCGGGGATCGGAGCAGTACTTC. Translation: CASTRGSEQYF.

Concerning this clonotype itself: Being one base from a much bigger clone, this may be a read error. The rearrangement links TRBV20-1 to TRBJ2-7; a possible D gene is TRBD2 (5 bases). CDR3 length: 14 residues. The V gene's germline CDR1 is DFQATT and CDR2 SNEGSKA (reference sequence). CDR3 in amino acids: CSARERASSYKQYF. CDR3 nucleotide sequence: TGCAGTGCTAGAGAAAGGGCTAGCTCCTACAAGCAGTACTTC.

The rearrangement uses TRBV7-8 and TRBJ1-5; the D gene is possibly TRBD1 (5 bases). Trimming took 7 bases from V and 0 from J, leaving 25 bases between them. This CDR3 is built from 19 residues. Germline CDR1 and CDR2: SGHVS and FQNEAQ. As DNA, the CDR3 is TGTGCCAGCACCCCAAGGCTTAGGGGCGCAGTGTATAGCAATCAGCCCCAGCATTTT. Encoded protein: CASTPRLRGAVYSNQPQHF.

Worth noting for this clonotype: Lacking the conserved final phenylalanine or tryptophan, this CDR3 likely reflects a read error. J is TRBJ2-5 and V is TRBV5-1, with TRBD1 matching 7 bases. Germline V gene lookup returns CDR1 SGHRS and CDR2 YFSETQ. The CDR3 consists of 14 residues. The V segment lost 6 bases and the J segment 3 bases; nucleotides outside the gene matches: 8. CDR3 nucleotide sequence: TGCGCCAGCACCCTAGGGACAGTAGAAGAGACCCAGTACATC. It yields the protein CASTLGTVEETQYI.

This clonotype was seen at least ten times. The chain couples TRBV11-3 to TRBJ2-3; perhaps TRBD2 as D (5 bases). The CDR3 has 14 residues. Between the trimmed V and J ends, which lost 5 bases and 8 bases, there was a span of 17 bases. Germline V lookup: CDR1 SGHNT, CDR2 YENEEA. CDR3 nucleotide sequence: TGTGCCAGCAGCCGGGGTGCCTCCAGAGGTACGCAGTATTTT. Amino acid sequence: CASSRGASRGTQYF.

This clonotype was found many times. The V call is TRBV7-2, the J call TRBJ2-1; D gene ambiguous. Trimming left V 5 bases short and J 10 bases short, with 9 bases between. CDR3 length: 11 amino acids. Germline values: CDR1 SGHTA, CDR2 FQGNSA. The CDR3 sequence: CASSVDTEQFF. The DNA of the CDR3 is TGTGCCAGCAGCGTAGACACCGAGCAGTTCTTC.

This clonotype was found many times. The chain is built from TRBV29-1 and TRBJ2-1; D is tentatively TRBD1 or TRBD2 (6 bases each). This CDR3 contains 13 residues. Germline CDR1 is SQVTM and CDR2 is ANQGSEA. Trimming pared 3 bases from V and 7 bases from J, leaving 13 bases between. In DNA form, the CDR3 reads TGCAGCGTTGATTGGCAGGGGAGGAATGAGCAGTTCTTC. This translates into CSVDWQGRNEQFF.

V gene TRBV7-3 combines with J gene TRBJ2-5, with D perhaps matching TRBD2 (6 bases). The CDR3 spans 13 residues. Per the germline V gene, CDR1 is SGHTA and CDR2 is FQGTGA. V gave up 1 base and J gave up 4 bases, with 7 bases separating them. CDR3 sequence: CASSLRLVETQYF. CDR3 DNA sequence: TGTGCCAGCAGCTTAAGACTAGTAGAGACCCAGTACTTC. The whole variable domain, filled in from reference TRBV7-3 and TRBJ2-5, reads GAGVSQTPSNKVTEKGKYVELRCDPISGHTALYWYRQSLGQGPEFLIYFQGTGAADDSGLPNDRFFAVRPEGSVSTLKIQRTERGDSAVYLCASSLRLVETQYFGPGTRLLVL.

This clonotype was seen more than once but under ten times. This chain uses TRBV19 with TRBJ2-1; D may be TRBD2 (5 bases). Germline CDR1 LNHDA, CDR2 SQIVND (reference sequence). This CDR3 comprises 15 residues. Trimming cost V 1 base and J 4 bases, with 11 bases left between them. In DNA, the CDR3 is TGTGCCAGTAGTATAGGGCCTAGCCCTTACAATGAGCAGTTCTTC. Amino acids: CASSIGPSPYNEQFF.

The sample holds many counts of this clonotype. In DNA, the CDR3 is TGTGCCAGCAGTTTAACAGGGGTTTCACCCCTCCACTTT. This encodes CASSLTGVSPLHF. The chain couples TRBV12-3 or TRBV12-4 to TRBJ1-6; 7 nucleotides agree with TRBD1. The CDR3 is 13 residues long. V was pared by 2 bases and J by 9 bases, with 1 base of the junction left unmatched.

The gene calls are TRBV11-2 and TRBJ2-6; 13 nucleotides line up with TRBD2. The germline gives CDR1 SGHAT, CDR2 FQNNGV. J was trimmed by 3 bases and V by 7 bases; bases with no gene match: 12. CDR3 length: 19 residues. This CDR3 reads CASNFRTSGGLVGANVLTF. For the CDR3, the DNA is TGTGCCAGCAACTTTCGGACTAGCGGGGGTCTTGTTGGGGCCAACGTCCTGACTTTC.

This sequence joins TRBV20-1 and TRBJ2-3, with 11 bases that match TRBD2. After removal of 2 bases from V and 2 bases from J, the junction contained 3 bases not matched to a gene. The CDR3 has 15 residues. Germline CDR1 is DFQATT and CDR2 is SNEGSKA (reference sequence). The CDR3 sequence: CSARLAGGLTDTQYF. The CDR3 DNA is TGCAGTGCTAGACTAGCGGGGGGCCTCACAGATACGCAGTATTTT.

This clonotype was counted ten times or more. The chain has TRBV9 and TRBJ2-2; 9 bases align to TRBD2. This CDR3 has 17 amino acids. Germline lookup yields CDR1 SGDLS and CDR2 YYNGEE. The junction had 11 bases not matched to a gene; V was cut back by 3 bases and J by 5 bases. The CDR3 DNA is TGTGCCAGCAGCGGAGGACTAGCGCACCAAGGGACCGGGGAGCTGTTTTTT. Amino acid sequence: CASSGGLAHQGTGELFF.

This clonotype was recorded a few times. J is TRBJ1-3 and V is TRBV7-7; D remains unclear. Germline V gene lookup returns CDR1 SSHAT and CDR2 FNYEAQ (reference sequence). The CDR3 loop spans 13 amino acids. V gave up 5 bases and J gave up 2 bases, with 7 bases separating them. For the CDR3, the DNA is TGTGCCAGCAGCGCAGCTGCTGGAAACACCATATATTTT. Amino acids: CASSAAAGNTIYF.

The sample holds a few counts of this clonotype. CDR3 sequence: CASHRGLIPYNEQFF. The CDR3 DNA follows: TGTGCCAGCCACAGGGGTCTTATTCCCTACAATGAGCAGTTCTTC. This rearrangement joins TRBV6-2 or TRBV6-3 to TRBJ2-1, with 7 bases aligning to TRBD1. This CDR3 comprises 15 residues. V trimming: 8 bases; J trimming: 2 bases; junction bases outside the gene matches: 9. The germline gives CDR1 MNHEY, CDR2 SVGEGT.

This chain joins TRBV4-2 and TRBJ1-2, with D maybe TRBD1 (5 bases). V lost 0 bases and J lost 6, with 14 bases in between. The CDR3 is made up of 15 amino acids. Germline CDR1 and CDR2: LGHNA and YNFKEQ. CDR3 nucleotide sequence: TGTGCCAGCAGCCAAGAAGGGGCAGGGATAGATGGCTACACCTTC. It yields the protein CASSQEGAGIDGYTF.

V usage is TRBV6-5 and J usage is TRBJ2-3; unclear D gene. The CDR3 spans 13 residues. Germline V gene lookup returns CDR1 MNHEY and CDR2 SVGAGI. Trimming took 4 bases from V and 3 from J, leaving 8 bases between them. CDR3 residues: CASSWYGTDTQYF. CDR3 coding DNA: TGTGCCAGCAGTTGGTATGGGACAGATACGCAGTATTTT.

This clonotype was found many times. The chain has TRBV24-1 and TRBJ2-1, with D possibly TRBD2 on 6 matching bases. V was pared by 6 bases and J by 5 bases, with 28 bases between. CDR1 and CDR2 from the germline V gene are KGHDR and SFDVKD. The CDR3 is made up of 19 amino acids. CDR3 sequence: CATSHPSDTSGQPDNEQFF. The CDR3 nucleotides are TGTGCCACCAGTCACCCGTCGGATACGAGCGGGCAACCTGACAATGAGCAGTTCTTC.

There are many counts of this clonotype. DNA for the CDR3: TGCAGTGCTAGAACGAGCAATCAGCCCCAGCATTTT. Protein sequence: CSARTSNQPQHF. The chain is built from TRBV20-1 and TRBJ1-5; D gene ambiguous. The length of the CDR3 is 12 residues. The V end lost 2 bases, the J end lost 1 base, and 3 bases lay between the germline ends. The V gene's germline CDR1 is DFQATT and CDR2 SNEGSKA (reference sequence).

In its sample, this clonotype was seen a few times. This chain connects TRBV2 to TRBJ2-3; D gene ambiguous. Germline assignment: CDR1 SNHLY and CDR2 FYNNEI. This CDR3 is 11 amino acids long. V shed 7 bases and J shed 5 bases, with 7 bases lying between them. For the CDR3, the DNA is TGTGCCAGCACTGGTTTAGATACGCAGTATTTT. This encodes CASTGLDTQYF.

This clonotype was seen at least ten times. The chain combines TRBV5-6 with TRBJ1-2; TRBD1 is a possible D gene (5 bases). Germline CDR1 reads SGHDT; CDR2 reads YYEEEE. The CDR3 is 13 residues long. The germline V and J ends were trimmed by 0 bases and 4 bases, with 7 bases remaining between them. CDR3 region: CASSLAGGYGYTF. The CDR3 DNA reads TGTGCCAGCAGCTTGGCCGGGGGCTATGGCTACACCTTC.

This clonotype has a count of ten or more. For the CDR3, the DNA is TGCAGTGCTAGGGGCACGTGGTCCGGGGAGCTGTTTTTT. Its protein product is CSARGTWSGELFF. The rearrangement joins TRBV20-1 to TRBJ2-2; D unresolved. This CDR3 comprises 13 residues. The V end lost 3 bases, the J end lost 6 bases, and 11 bases lay between the germline ends. The germline CDR1 and CDR2 sequences are DFQATT and SNEGSKA (reference sequence).

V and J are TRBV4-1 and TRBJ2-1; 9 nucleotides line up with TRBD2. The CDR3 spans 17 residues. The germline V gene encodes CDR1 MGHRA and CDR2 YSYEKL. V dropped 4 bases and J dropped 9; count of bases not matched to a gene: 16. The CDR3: CASSPQGRGGRGGEQFF. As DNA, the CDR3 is TGCGCCAGCAGCCCTCAGGGGCGGGGGGGCCGAGGCGGTGAGCAGTTCTTC.